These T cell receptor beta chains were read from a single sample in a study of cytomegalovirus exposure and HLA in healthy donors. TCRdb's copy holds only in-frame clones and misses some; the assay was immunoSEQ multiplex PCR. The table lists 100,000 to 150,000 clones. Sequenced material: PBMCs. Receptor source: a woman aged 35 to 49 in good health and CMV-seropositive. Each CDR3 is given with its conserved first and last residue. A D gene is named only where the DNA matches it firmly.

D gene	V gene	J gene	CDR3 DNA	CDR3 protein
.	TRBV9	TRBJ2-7	TGTGCCAGCAGCGTTGCGGGACAGAGCTACGAGCAGTACTTC	CASSVAGQSYEQYF
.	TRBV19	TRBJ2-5	TGTGCCAGTAGTATGGGCGGGACGGGAGAGACCCAGTACTTC	CASSMGGTGETQYF
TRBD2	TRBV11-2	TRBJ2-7	TGTGCCAGCAGCTTGAGGACTAGCGGAGACTACGAGCAGTACTTC	CASSLRTSGDYEQYF
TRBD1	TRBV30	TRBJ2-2	TGTGCCTGGAGTGTACCTAGACAGGGGCTTACCGGGGAGCTGTTTTTT	CAWSVPRQGLTGELFF
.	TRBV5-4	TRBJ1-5	TGTGCCAGCAGCTTGGGCGATCAGCCCCAGCATTTT	CASSLGDQPQHF
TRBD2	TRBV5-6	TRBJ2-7	TGTGCCAGCAGCTTGTTTAGCGGGAGCTACTACGAGCAGTACTTC	CASSLFSGSYYEQYF
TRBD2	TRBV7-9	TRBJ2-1	TGTGCCAGCAGCTTAGAGGCTAGCGGGAGGGGTATTGGGCAGTTCTTC	CASSLEASGRGIGQFF
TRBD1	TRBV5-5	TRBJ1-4	TGTGCCAGCAGCGGGGGCGAGGGGGCGCATGAAAAACTGTTTTTT	CASSGGEGAHEKLFF
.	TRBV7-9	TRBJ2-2	TGTGCCAGCAGCCCTCAGCGTTTCGGGGAGCTGTTTTTT	CASSPQRFGELFF
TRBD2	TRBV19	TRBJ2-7	TGTGCCAGTAGTAACGCGGCTAGCGGGAGGGCAATCGGCGAGCAGTACTTC	CASSNAASGRAIGEQYF
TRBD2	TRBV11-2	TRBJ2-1	TGTGCCAGCAGCTTATCTAGCGGGGCCGTCCTTAGCTCCTACAATGAGCAGTTCTTC	CASSLSSGAVLSSYNEQFF
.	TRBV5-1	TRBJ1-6	TGCGCCAGCAGCCATCAGGGAAACACCTATAATTCACCCCTCCACTTT	CASSHQGNTYNSPLHF
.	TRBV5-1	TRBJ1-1	TGCGCCAGCAGCCGGGGGGAGGGTATGAACACTGAAGCTTTCTTT	CASSRGEGMNTEAFF